This note documents a single T cell receptor (beta chain) sequence. Its antigen is still unknown. During the collection period, no donor immune events like infections were recorded. This sample was taken from a study of identifying expanded T cells in peripheral blood. General study findings and limits: About 1.3 clones differed between technical replicates, versus about 17 and 20 over time. Across healthy donors, higher total template counts meant significantly greater two-week count variance.

The germline gives CDR1 SGHDN, CDR2 FVKESK. The CDR3 contains 20 residues. Trimming cost V 2 bases and J 0 bases, with 24 bases left between them. Profiling relied on immunoSEQ multiplex PCR, and the TCRdb table lists in-frame clones only, not all of them. Of tens of thousands of clones in the sample, nearly 90% are singletons; the top ten hold approximately 5.4%. This TCR was sampled from a person aged 18-70 years in good health. J is TRBJ2-3 and V is TRBV14; D may be TRBD1 (5 bases). The sequenced sample consisted of blood. The CDR3 region has the DNA TGTGCCAGCAGCCAAACAGGAGAGCTGACTTCCCGCCGGAGCACAGATACGCAGTATTTT. Amino acids: CASSQTGELTSRRSTDTQYF.